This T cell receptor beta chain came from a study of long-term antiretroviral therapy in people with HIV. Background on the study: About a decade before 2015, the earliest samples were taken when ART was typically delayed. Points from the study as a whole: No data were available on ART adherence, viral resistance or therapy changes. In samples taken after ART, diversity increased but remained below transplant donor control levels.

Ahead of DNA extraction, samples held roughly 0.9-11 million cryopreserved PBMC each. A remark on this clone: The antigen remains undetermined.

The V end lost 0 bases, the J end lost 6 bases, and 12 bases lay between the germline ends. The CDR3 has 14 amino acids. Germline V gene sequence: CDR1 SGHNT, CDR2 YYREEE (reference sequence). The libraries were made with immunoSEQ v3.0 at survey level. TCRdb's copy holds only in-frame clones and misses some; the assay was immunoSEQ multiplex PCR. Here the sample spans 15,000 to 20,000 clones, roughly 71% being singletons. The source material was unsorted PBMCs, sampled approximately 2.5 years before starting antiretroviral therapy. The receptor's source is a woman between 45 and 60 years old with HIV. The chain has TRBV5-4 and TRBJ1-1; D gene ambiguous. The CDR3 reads CASSLAGQVAEAFF. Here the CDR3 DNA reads TGTGCCAGCAGCTTGGCCGGCCAGGTGGCTGAAGCTTTCTTT.